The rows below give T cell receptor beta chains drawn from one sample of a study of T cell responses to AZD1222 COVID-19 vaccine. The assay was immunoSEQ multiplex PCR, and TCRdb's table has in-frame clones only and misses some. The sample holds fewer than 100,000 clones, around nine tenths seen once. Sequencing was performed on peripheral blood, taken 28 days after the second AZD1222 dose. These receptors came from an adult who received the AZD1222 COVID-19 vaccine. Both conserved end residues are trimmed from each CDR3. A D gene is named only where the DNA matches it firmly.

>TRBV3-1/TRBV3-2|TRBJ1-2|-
ASSQDPSRGSNT
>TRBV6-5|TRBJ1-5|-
ASSPSSFNQPQH
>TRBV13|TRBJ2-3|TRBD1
ASSLTGTDTQY
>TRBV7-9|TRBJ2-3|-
ASSNRQDTQY
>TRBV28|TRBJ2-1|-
ASSSNRGRGSYNEQF
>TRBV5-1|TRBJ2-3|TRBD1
ASSRGPDRGRDTQY
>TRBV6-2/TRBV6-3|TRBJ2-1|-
ASSSIGFYNEQF
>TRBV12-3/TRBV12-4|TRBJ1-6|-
ASSQNNDIPLH
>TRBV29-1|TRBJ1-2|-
SVVGADGYT
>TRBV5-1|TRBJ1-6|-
ASSPQAGSPLH
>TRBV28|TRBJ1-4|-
ASSLGDVAKLF
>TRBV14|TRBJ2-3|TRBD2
ASSQDVGSGDTQY
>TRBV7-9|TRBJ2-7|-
ASSLSTGTSSYEQY
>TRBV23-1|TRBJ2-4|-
ASSQRRDELKNIQY
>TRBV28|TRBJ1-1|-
ASSLDGLHTEAF
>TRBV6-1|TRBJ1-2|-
ASSEGGSYYGYT
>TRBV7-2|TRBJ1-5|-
ASSLGFSGSGQPQH
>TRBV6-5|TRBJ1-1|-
ASSFSGSGTEAF
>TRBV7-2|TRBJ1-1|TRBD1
ASSLDRGDTEAF
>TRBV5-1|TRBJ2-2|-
ASSLGTNTGELF
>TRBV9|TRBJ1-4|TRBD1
ASSVASQGAFGEKLF
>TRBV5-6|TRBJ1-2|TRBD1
ASSPRDSYGYT
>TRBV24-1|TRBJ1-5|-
ATSDSRWGNQPQH
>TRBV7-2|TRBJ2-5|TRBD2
ASRPLAGVETQY
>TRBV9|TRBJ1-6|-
ASSVNGQTYNSPLH
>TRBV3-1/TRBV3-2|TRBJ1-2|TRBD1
ASSQGTGRYGYT
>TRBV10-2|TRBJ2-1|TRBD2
ASSEWKLAARADEQF
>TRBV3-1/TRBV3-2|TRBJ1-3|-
ASSQESVIGNTIY
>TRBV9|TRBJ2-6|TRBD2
ASSVATPGGTGANVLT
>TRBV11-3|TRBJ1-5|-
ASSLARTANQPQH
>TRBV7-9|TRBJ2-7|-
ASSLESGGEQY
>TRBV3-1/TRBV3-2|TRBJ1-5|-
ASSPAASNQPQH
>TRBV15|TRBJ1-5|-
ATSGQGDQPQH
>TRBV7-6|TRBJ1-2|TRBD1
ASSPSVGTGTNYGYT
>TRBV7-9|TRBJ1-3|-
ASSWPRGTSGNTIY
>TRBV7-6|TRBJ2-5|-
ASSLGSTDSSETQY
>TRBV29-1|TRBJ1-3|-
SVGAVGNTIY
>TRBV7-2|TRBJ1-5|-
ASSLGLGGNQPQH
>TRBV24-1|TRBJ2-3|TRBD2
ATSVRAGVADTQY
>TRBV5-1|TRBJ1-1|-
ASSWKGENTEAF
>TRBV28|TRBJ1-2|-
ASSFGAGGYGYT
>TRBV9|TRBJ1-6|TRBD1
ASSATGQNNSPLH
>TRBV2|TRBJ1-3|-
ASSEATRSNTIY
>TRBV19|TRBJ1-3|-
ASSTRQDTIY
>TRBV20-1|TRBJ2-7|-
SARALYEQY
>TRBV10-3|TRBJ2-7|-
AIMDENSYEQY
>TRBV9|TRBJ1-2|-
ASSADTGRGYGYT
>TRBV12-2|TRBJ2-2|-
ASPWGTGELF
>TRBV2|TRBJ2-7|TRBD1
ASSPGQGADEQY
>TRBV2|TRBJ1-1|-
ASQEGTEAF
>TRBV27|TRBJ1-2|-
ASSLGRGDRRYGYT
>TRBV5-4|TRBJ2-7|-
ASSPGEDEQY
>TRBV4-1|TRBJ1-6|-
ASSQDLSYNSPLH
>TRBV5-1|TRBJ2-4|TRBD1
ASSPDRGIAKNIQY